These 5 T cell receptor beta chains originate from one sample sequenced in a study of neurological immune-mediated disorders. TCRdb re-called the 5' RACE reads through MiXCR, storing one row per CDR3 protein. The sample carries some 60,000 distinct CDR3 sequences, less than 4% recorded once. Material: PBMCs. These receptors were obtained from a woman aged 45-60 years with multiple sclerosis.

This clonotype was recorded many times. Its ends do not fully match the called genes, so a read error is possible. The chain has TRBV20-1 and TRBJ1-5; D is perhaps TRBD1 (6 bases). The CDR3 consists of 15 residues. The germline gives CDR1 DFQATT, CDR2 SNEGSKA (reference sequence). The CDR3 DNA reads as TGCAGTGCTAGAGATTCGGCCAGGGGCAATCAGCCCCAGAATTTT. Protein product: CSARDSARGNQPQNF.

This chain connects TRBV19 to TRBJ2-7; D perhaps matches TRBD1 (6 bases). The CDR3 runs 14 residues. Germline V gives CDR1 LNHDA, CDR2 SQIVND (reference sequence). V was pared by 4 bases and J by 5 bases, with 15 bases between. CDR3 sequence reads: CASSSQGNPHEQYF. CDR3 DNA sequence: TGTGCCAGTAGTAGCCAGGGGAATCCCCACGAGCAGTACTTC.

This clonotype was detected only a few times. Being one base from a much bigger clone, this may be a read error. The chain employs TRBV20-1 and TRBJ1-2; D uncertain. V was trimmed by 2 bases and J by 10 bases, leaving 17 bases between them. This CDR3 has 13 residues. Germline V gene sequence: CDR1 DFQATT, CDR2 SNEGSKA (reference sequence). CDR3 amino acids: CSARPESSQHYTF. The CDR3 coding sequence is TGCAGTGCTAGACCCGAAAGTTCCCAACACTACACCTTC.

This clonotype was counted at least ten times. The chain links TRBV5-1 to TRBJ2-4; D uncertain. There are 13 residues in the CDR3. The germline V gene encodes CDR1 SGHRS and CDR2 YFSETQ. V lost 4 bases to trimming and J lost 8 bases, with 13 bases between them. CDR3 sequence: CASSRARTDIQYF. Written as DNA, the CDR3 is TGCGCCAGCAGCCGGGCCCGCACGGACATTCAGTACTTC.

Ten or more counts support this clonotype. The chain is built from TRBV21-1 and TRBJ2-2; the table's D call of TRBD1 was not tested on the DNA. TRBV21-1 is a recognized pseudogene. The CDR3 contains 16 residues. Written as DNA, the CDR3 is TGTGCCAGCAGCAAAACGGATCCTGTCAGGACCGGGGAGCTGTTTTTT. This sequence encodes CASSKTDPVRTGELFF.